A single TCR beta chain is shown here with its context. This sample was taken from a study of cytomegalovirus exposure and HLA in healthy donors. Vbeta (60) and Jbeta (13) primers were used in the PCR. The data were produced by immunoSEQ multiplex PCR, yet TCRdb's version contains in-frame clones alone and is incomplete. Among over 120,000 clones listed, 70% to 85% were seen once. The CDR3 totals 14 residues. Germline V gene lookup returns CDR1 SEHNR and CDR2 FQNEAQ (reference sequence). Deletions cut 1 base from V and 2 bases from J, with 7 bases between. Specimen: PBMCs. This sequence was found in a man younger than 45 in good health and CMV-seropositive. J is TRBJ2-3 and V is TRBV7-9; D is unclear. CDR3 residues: CASSLVGITDTQYF. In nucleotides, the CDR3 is TGTGCCAGCAGCTTAGTTGGCATCACAGATACGCAGTATTTT.